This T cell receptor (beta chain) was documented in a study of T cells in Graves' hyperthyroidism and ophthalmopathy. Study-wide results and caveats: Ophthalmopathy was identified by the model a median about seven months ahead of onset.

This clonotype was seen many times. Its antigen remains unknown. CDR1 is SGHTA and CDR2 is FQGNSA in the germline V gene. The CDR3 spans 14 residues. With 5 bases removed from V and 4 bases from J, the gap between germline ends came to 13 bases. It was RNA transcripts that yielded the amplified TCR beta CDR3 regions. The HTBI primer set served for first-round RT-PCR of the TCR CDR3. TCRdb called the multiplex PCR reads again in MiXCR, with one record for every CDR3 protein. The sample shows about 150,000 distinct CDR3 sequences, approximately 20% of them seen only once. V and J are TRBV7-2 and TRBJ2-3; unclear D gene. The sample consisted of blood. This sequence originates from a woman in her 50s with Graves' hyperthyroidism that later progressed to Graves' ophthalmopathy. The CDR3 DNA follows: TGTGCCAGCAGCCCCCCTAATAGGCCAGATACGCAGTATTTT. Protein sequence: CASSPPNRPDTQYF.